The entry below describes one T cell receptor (beta chain). No antigen is known for it. Germline V gene lookup returns CDR1 SGHNT and CDR2 YENEEA. CDR3 length equals 12 residues. V lost 3 bases and J lost 5, with 6 bases in between. The record originates from a study of beta chain features in type 1 diabetes. Study overall: Healthy donors and patients showed comparable age, gender and cell yields. Study conclusions and caveats: Cells expressing TCR highly could be over-represented by cDNA sequencing.

Sorting gave populations that all exceeded 98% purity. Expressed TCRB transcripts were sequenced after all isolated RNA was converted to cDNA. Repertoires were generated with immunoSEQ multiplex PCR, while TCRdb's copy carries only in-frame clones and drops some. The sample consists of 70,000 to 90,000 clones, about 32% of them appearing once. This receptor was identified in a woman younger than 35 in good health. The sample comprised stem cell memory CD4+ T cells from blood. This chain connects TRBV11-3 to TRBJ2-3; unclear D gene. As DNA, the CDR3 is TGTGCCAGCAGCTTCGGTCGAGATACGCAGTATTTT. It encodes CASSFGRDTQYF.